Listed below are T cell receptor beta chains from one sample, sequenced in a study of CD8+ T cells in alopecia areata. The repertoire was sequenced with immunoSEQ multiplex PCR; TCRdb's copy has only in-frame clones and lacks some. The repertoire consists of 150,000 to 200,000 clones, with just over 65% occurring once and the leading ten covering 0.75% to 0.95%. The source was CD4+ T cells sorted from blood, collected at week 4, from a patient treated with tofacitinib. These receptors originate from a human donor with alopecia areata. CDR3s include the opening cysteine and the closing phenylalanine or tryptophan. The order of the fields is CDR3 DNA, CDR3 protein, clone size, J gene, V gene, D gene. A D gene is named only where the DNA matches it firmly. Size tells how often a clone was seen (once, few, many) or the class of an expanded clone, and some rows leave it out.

TGCAGCGGGAAGAACGGGCCCCCAGATACGCAGTATTTT | CSGKNGPPDTQYF | NA | TRBJ2-3 | TRBV29-1 | NA
TGTGCCTGGAGTGGTGGACAGGAGAGTCAGCCCCAGCATTTT | CAWSGGQESQPQHF | few | TRBJ1-5 | TRBV30 | TRBD1
TGTGCCAGCAGCCTAATCGGGGGGGTGGATTACAATGAGCAGTTCTTC | CASSLIGGVDYNEQFF | NA | TRBJ2-1 | TRBV2 | TRBD2
TGTGCCAGCAGCTTGAAAGGGCAAGAGACCCAGTACTTC | CASSLKGQETQYF | NA | TRBJ2-5 | TRBV5-4 | NA
TGCGCCAGCAGCCAAGAGGTCGGGCAGACCTACAATGAGCAGTTCTTC | CASSQEVGQTYNEQFF | NA | TRBJ2-1 | TRBV4-1 | NA
TGCAGCGCTCGGGGGGCCAACACTGAAGCTTTCTTT | CSARGANTEAFF | NA | TRBJ1-1 | TRBV29-1 | NA
TGCAGCGTTGAGTTGGCTCAGGGACGAGGGGAAAAACTGTTTTTT | CSVELAQGRGEKLFF | NA | TRBJ1-4 | TRBV29-1 | NA
TGTGCCTGGAGTGTACAGGGATACACTGAAGCTTTCTTT | CAWSVQGYTEAFF | NA | TRBJ1-1 | TRBV30 | NA
TGTGCCAGCAGTACAGGGGCCTATGGCTACACCTTC | CASSTGAYGYTF | NA | TRBJ1-2 | TRBV9 | TRBD1
TGTGCCAGCAGTTATCGGGGACACCCCTACGAGCAGTACTTC | CASSYRGHPYEQYF | NA | TRBJ2-7 | TRBV27 | NA
TGTGCCAGCTCACCCGTAGGCGGTACATCACCCCTCCACTTT | CASSPVGGTSPLHF | NA | TRBJ1-6 | TRBV18 | NA
TGTGCCAGCGGCGGTTCAGGGCAAGAGACCCAGTACTTC | CASGGSGQETQYF | NA | TRBJ2-5 | TRBV2 | NA
TGCAGCGCCAGCGGGGGGAATGAGCAGTTCTTC | CSASGGNEQFF | once | TRBJ2-1 | TRBV29-1 | TRBD2
TGTGCCAGCAGTGAGGTAGCCATGACAGATACGCAGTATTTT | CASSEVAMTDTQYF | once | TRBJ2-3 | TRBV25-1 | NA
TGCAGCGTGGCCCACAGGGGGCACGATGGCTACACCTTC | CSVAHRGHDGYTF | few | TRBJ1-2 | TRBV29-1 | TRBD1
TGTGCCAGCAGTTACTCGTTGCCAAGGGGCTACGAGCAGTACTTC | CASSYSLPRGYEQYF | NA | TRBJ2-7 | TRBV6-6 | NA
TGTGCCAGCAGCTTGGGAGGGGGACTCCTAGCTGGGACCCAGTACTTC | CASSLGGGLLAGTQYF | few | TRBJ2-5 | TRBV5-6 | NA